This T cell receptor (beta chain) appears in the sequencing data of a study of T cell responses to AZD1222 COVID-19 vaccine. Profiled with immunoSEQ multiplex PCR; TCRdb holds only in-frame clones, not every one. The profile shows 180,000 or so clones, 88% of them singletons. V gave up 4 bases and J gave up 0 bases, with 17 bases separating them. Germline lookup yields CDR1 LGHDT and CDR2 YNNKEL (reference sequence). This CDR3 is built from 17 residues. Of note for this clone: Its antigen is not known.

Points from the study as a whole: Without day 14 samples, only post-peak T cell repertoires were studied. Nearly half of the spike-specific TCRs reportedly recognize variant regions that carry no mutations.

Sequencing used peripheral blood, obtained 28 days after the second AZD1222 dose. The sequence was collected from an adult who received the AZD1222 COVID-19 vaccine. The chain joins TRBV3-1 (or the pseudogene TRBV3-2) to TRBJ2-3; possible D gene TRBD2, 6 bases. The DNA of the CDR3 is TGTGCCAGCAGCCCCAAGGGGAGGATGAGGAGCACAGATACGCAGTATTTT. Its translation: CASSPKGRMRSTDTQYF.